The clone carrying this T cell receptor beta chain was observed a handful of times. Its antigen remains unknown. With the read ending 3 residues before the CDR3 end, the germline J gene is used to fill in that end. This specimen belongs to a study of T cell clonality in common variable immunodeficiency. V was clipped by 5 bases and J by 5 bases; unmatched bases: 11. In germline, CDR1 is LNHDA, CDR2 SQIVND (reference sequence). The CDR3 consists of 17 residues. Using immunoSEQ multiplex PCR, the repertoire was profiled, and TCRdb retains in-frame clones only, with some absent. The sample has about 23,000 clones, none seen only once. Study-level points and caveats: CVID subjects showed higher TCRbeta clonality than healthy controls. Fewer deletions and N-nucleotide insertions were reportedly seen in common variable immunodeficiency TCR beta sequences.

The material sequenced was peripheral blood mononuclear cells. This TCR derives from a human donor with common variable immunodeficiency. The rearrangement joins TRBV19 to TRBJ2-7; 14 bases align to TRBD2. The CDR3 bases that were read are TGTGCCAGTAGTCCTGTGGGGACTAGCGGGAGTTTCGACGAG. The encoded protein is CASSPVGTSGSFDE. The complete CDR3 sequence is CASSPVGTSGSFDEQYF.